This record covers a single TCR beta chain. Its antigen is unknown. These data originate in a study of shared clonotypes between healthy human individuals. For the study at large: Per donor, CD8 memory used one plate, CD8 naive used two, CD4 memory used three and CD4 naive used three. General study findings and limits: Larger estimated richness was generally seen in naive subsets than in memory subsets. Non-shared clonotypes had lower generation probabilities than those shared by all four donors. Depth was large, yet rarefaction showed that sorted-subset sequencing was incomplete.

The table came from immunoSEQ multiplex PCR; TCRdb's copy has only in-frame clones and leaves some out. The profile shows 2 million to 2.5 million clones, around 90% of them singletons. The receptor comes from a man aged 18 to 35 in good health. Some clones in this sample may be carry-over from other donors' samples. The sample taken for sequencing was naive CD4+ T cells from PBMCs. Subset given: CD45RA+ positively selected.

The CDR3 loop is CASSPTESHEQYF. The CDR3 region has the DNA TGTGCCAGCAGCCCCACTGAAAGTCACGAGCAGTACTTC. The chain carries TRBV7-8 and TRBJ2-7, with D unresolved. The CDR3 consists of 13 residues. V was shortened by 5 bases and J by 5 bases, with 13 bases between the two germline ends. Germline CDR1 and CDR2: SGHVS and FQNEAQ.